This passage covers 15 T cell receptor beta chains from one sample sequenced in a study of cytomegalovirus exposure and HLA in healthy donors. Some clones are missing from TCRdb's copy, which holds only in-frame ones; the method was immunoSEQ multiplex PCR. The sample includes hundreds of thousands of clones, about 86% seen only once; the top ten take 2.6%. The sequencing sample was made of PBMCs. All receptors come from a young man in good health and CMV-seronegative.

J is TRBJ1-2 and V is TRBV4-3, with 7 bases aligning to TRBD1. The trim removed 3 bases at V and 6 bases at J, leaving 7 bases unmatched. The V gene's germline CDR1 is LGHNA and CDR2 YSLEER. This CDR3 spans 14 amino acids. CDR3 residues: CASSHTGTVDGYTF. The CDR3 nucleotides are TGCGCCAGCAGCCATACAGGGACAGTCGATGGCTACACCTTC.

The DNA for the CDR3 is TGTGCCAGCCTTACAGGAAACTATGGCTACACCTTC. It yields the protein CASLTGNYGYTF. The chain uses TRBV2 and TRBJ1-2, with TRBD1 as a possible D gene (5 bases). Germline V gene data show CDR1 as SNHLY and CDR2 as FYNNEI. The CDR3 length is 12 residues. V lost 8 bases, J lost 2 bases, and 9 bases lay in between.

This clone was counted a few times. This rearrangement joins TRBV7-9 to TRBJ2-7; D unresolved. In germline, CDR1 is SEHNR, CDR2 FQNEAQ (reference sequence). V was pared by 5 bases and J by 2 bases, with 4 bases between. This CDR3 has 11 residues. The chain's CDR3 is CASSTPYEQYF. The CDR3 coding sequence is TGTGCCAGCAGCACTCCCTACGAGCAGTACTTC.

The J gene is TRBJ1-1, the V gene TRBV29-1, with D possibly TRBD1 on 5 matching bases. The ends were cut back, 5 bases at V and 5 bases at J, with 9 bases in the middle. The CDR3 covers 11 residues. Germline V gene sequence: CDR1 SQVTM, CDR2 ANQGSEA. In DNA form, the CDR3 reads TGCAGCGTTTTAAGGGGAACTGAAGCTTTCTTT. It yields the protein CSVLRGTEAFF.

The V gene is TRBV6-6, the J gene TRBJ1-4; the D gene is possibly TRBD1 (5 bases). The length of the CDR3 is 14 residues. Germline V gene lookup returns CDR1 MNHNY and CDR2 SVGAGI (reference sequence). V shed 2 bases and J shed 6 bases, with 10 bases lying between them. CDR3 nucleotides: TGTGCCAGCAGTTACATCAGGGAAGATGAAAAACTGTTTTTT. As protein: CASSYIREDEKLFF.

This chain uses TRBV19 with TRBJ2-5; TRBD2 might be the D (6 bases). The CDR3 length is 13 residues. Looked up from germline, CDR1 is LNHDA and CDR2 is SQIVND (reference sequence). Trimming removed 9 bases from V and 4 bases from J, with 15 bases in between. The chain's CDR3 is CASTPPGVETQYF. DNA for the CDR3: TGTGCCAGCACACCTCCGGGGGTAGAGACCCAGTACTTC.

V gene TRBV28 combines with J gene TRBJ1-5; possibly TRBD1 for D (6 bases). The CDR3 runs 14 residues. Per the germline V gene, CDR1 is MDHEN and CDR2 is SYDVKM. Trimming cost V 5 bases and J 3 bases, with 11 bases left between them. In nucleotides, the CDR3 is TGTGCCAGCAGTCCCCACAGGGACAATCAGCCCCAGCATTTT. This sequence encodes CASSPHRDNQPQHF.

J is TRBJ1-5 and V is TRBV6-1; a possible D gene is TRBD1 (5 bases). The CDR3 is 15 amino acids. V lost 2 bases to trimming and J lost 1 base, with 9 bases between them. Germline-derived CDR1 and CDR2 are MNHNS and SASEGT. CDR3 sequence (DNA): TGTGCCAGCAGTGAACACCAGGGCAGCAATCAGCCCCAGCATTTT. It codes for CASSEHQGSNQPQHF.

V is TRBV7-8 and J is TRBJ2-7; 13 bases line up with TRBD2. V shed 5 bases, J shed 3 bases, and the junction held 7 bases outside the gene matches. The germline V gene has CDR1 SGHVS and CDR2 FQNEAQ. The CDR3 is 16 residues long. CDR3 loop: CASSERGLAGLYEQYF. Written as DNA, the CDR3 is TGTGCCAGCAGCGAAAGGGGACTAGCGGGACTCTACGAGCAGTACTTC.

The V and J genes are TRBV2 and TRBJ2-1; maybe TRBD1 (5 bases). Trimming pared 8 bases from V and 5 bases from J, leaving 13 bases between. Germline V gives CDR1 SNHLY, CDR2 FYNNEI. CDR3 length: 13 residues. The DNA of the CDR3 is TGTGCCAGCGCCGAAACAGGAGACAATGAGCAGTTCTTC. Translating it yields CASAETGDNEQFF.

The J gene is TRBJ2-1, the V gene TRBV6-1, with 10 bases lining up with TRBD2. The CDR3 totals 14 residues. The trim removed 6 bases at V and 6 bases at J, leaving 5 bases unmatched. Germline CDR1 reads MNHNS; CDR2 reads SASEGT. The CDR3 loop reads CASSLAGEVNEQFF. The CDR3 DNA sequence: TGTGCCAGCAGCCTAGCGGGAGAGGTCAATGAGCAGTTCTTC.

This rearrangement joins TRBV18 to TRBJ1-5; 8 bases agree with TRBD1. Germline assignment: CDR1 KGHSH and CDR2 LQKENI. The CDR3 runs to 16 residues. V lost 5 bases and J lost 4; bases outside the gene matches: 10. CDR3 in DNA: TGTGCCAGCTCATATCAAGGGGACAGGCGAAATCAGCCCCAGCATTTT. Translation gives CASSYQGDRRNQPQHF.

The rearrangement uses TRBV9 and TRBJ2-5; a possible D gene is TRBD2 (5 bases). Trimming removed 4 bases from V and 2 bases from J, with 12 bases in between. Per the germline V gene, CDR1 is SGDLS and CDR2 is YYNGEE. This CDR3 is 14 amino acids long. The CDR3 sequence is CASSPRGLQETQYF. CDR3 in DNA: TGTGCCAGCAGCCCACGGGGTTTACAAGAGACCCAGTACTTC.

For the CDR3, the DNA is TGTGCCAGCAGCAAAGGGGACAGGTTATATCAGCCCCAGCATTTT. Residues: CASSKGDRLYQPQHF. The rearrangement uses TRBV21-1 and TRBJ1-5; no check of the table's D call, TRBD1, against the DNA was made. TRBV21-1 is classified as a pseudogene. The CDR3 is 15 amino acids.

The chain is built from TRBV6-1 and TRBJ2-5; 10 bases fit TRBD2. Looked up from germline, CDR1 is MNHNS and CDR2 is SASEGT. The J segment lost 2 bases and the V segment lost 4 bases, leaving 10 bases of the junction unmatched. The CDR3 consists of 17 residues. Written as DNA, the CDR3 is TGTGCCAGCAGTGGAAGGGAACTAGCGGGATTACAAGAGACCCAGTACTTC. Amino acids: CASSGRELAGLQETQYF.